This T cell receptor (beta chain) was sequenced during a study of graft-versus-host responses after intestinal transplantation (dated by TCRdb to about 2021). Study-wide context: The transplants that recipients got were multivisceral, liver-intestinal, or isolated intestinal. Every recipient was given anti-thymocyte globulin induction, followed by around three years of maintenance tacrolimus and steroids. After intestinal transplantation, graft-versus-host and host-versus-graft alloreactive T cell clones were followed in the graft, circulation and bone marrow using bulk TCR-beta CDR3 sequencing. To identify alloreactive clones, pre-transplant mixed lymphocyte reaction products were sequenced and then compared with unstimulated pre-transplant donor and recipient T cells. The cohort enrolled approximately 24 intestinal transplant recipients, one of whom was a retransplant, and a few patients without pretransplant specimens were excluded. A peak of at least 4% donor T cells among recipient peripheral blood mononuclear cells was the definition used for donor T cell macrochimerism. Rather than being sequenced by the commercial service, samples from a few later patients were sequenced in-house on an Illumina MiSeq and processed with MiXCR. What the authors observed across the whole study: GvH clones were found in recipient bone marrow, and some of the GvH clones appeared earlier in ileal mucosa or blood, which is consistent with an intestinal mucosal origin. The relatively low number and heterogeneity of intestinal transplant patients limited the conclusions. In the allografts of patients with donor T cell macrochimerism, GvH to HvG T cell clonal ratios were high. Early after transplant, declines in HvG clones were associated with peak levels of circulating GvH clones.

Inclusive of the bounding cysteine and phenylalanine, the CDR3 is 15 residues long. The kept DNA is CDR3 alone, 45 bases in frame from the first base. Between the V and J ends, shortened by 5 bases and 1 base respectively, the junction contains 14 bases. The germline V gene sets CDR1 to SGHNT and CDR2 to YENEEA. Library method: the immunoSEQ multiplex PCR assay. For most patients, genomic DNA was isolated with the Qiagen DNeasy Blood and Tissue Kit and sent frozen to Adaptive Biotechnologies for TCR sequencing. Adaptive Biotechnologies carried out high-throughput TCR-beta CDR3 sequencing of genomic DNA for most patients. The authors processed their data as follows. Adaptive's ImmunoSEQ software supplied the TCR sequencing data for around 19 patients, while MiXCR and VDJtools were used to process a few other patients. To correct CD4 versus CD8 sorting errors, sequences present in both subsets at a frequency ratio below 5:1 were removed. CDR3 nucleotide sequences shared between donor and recipient were removed because their origin could not be assigned. To be classed as alloreactive, a clone needed at least 2-fold expansion over unstimulated cells and a minimum CFSE-low frequency of 0.002% (template counts) or 0.001% (read counts). Mappable clones were those detected in sequenced pre-transplant spleen, lymph node, or MLR CFSE-low populations of the donor or recipient. Cumulative frequency of alloreactive clones was calculated as a percentage of all sequences weighted by copy number. TCRdb obtained this table from immuneACCESS and retained in-frame rearrangements with V and J assigned. These tables miss some clones; where compared with another copy, unresolved V genes account for less than half of the shortfall, and the remainder is unexplained. That table gives V, J and clone size, and the DNA gave D and trimming. The sample includes around 90,000 clones, with around 90% observed a single time. The top ten clones comprise approximately 0.07% of the sample.

Comment on this clone: Which antigen it targets is not known. One base away there is no much larger clone; base qualities are not given.

In light of the paper, this sample's time point label describes: cells obtained before transplantation from donor or recipient. CD3+CD4+ and CD3+CD8+ populations were FACS-sorted from unstimulated pre-transplant donor and recipient cells taken from spleen or lymph nodes. This clonotype was obtained from a human donor who was the organ donor for an intestinal transplant. The chain employs TRBV11-3 and TRBJ1-1, with a tentative D gene TRBD1 over 6 matching bases. Material: unstimulated CD8+ T cells sorted from spleen or lymph node cells, obtained before transplant. The CDR3 region: CASSPAGASNTEAFF. The bases read TGTGCCAGCAGCCCTGCAGGGGCGTCGAACACTGAAGCTTTCTTT.